This entry lists 29 T cell receptor beta chains sequenced from one sample in a study of blood T cells in healthy people across ages. A J-beta primer mix and a sample-barcoded 5' primer were used in a second PCR of about 7 to 12 cycles. TCRdb recomputed calls from the 5' RACE reads with MiXCR, one row per CDR3 protein. The table shows under 1 million distinct CDR3 sequences, with roughly 44% occurring only once. The sample consisted of blood. The receptors originated from a man aged 55 to 70 in good health.

A single count supports this clonotype. The chain employs TRBV19 and TRBJ2-4; 8 bases map to TRBD1. The CDR3 runs to 20 residues. Trimming took 4 bases from V and 3 from J; bases not matched to a gene: 20. Germline lookup yields CDR1 LNHDA and CDR2 SQIVND (reference sequence). The CDR3 loop is CASSTSGLQGGSRGKNIQYF. The CDR3 bases are TGTGCCAGTAGTACCTCAGGACTACAGGGGGGATCGAGGGGCAAAAACATTCAGTACTTC. The full variable domain, completed using reference TRBV19 and TRBJ2-4, is DGGITQSPKYLFRKEGQNVTLSCEQNLNHDAMYWYRQDPGQGLRLIYYSQIVNDFQKGDIAEGYSVSREKKESFPLTVTSAQKNPTAFYLCASSTSGLQGGSRGKNIQYFGAGTRLSVL.

The chain combines TRBV4-1 with TRBJ1-2; TRBD1 matches 8 bases. With V trimmed by 2 bases and J by 6 bases, 8 bases remained unmatched. The CDR3 consists of 15 residues. Germline CDR1 and CDR2: MGHRA and YSYEKL. The CDR3 reads CASSQSSSGQDGYTF. The CDR3 DNA follows: TGCGCCAGCAGCCAATCCTCCTCGGGACAGGATGGCTACACCTTC.

This clonotype was detected a few times. The chain has TRBV12-3 or TRBV12-4 and TRBJ2-7; D gene unclear. Trimming took 5 bases from V and 8 from J, leaving 19 bases between them. The CDR3 totals 14 residues. The CDR3 loop reads CASSPGSVYRKQYF. CDR3 sequence (DNA): TGTGCCAGCAGTCCGGGTTCAGTTTATCGAAAGCAGTACTTC.

The rearrangement links TRBV28 to TRBJ1-1, with 7 nucleotides matching TRBD1. The CDR3 extends over 15 amino acids. Germline trimming cut 3 bases from V and 5 bases from J; bases unmatched to any gene: 9. Germline V gene lookup returns CDR1 MDHEN and CDR2 SYDVKM. CDR3 residues: CASSFETGRWTEAFF. The CDR3, as DNA: TGTGCCAGCAGTTTTGAGACAGGGAGGTGGACTGAAGCTTTCTTT. The complete variable domain, with remaining parts taken from reference TRBV28 and TRBJ1-1, reads DVKVTQSSRYLVKRTGEKVFLECVQDMDHENMFWYRQDPGLGLRLIYFSYDVKMKEKGDIPEGYSVSREKKERFSLILESASTNQTSMYLCASSFETGRWTEAFFGQGTRLTVV.

This clonotype was counted once. One end of the junction is discordant with germline, which a read error may explain. The chain is built from TRBV12-3 or TRBV12-4 and TRBJ2-5; a possible D gene is TRBD2 (6 bases). The CDR3 is made up of 14 amino acids. The CDR3 DNA is TGTGCCAGCAGCCCCACGGGAGACCAAAAGACCCAGTACTTC. Protein sequence: CASSPTGDQKTQYF.

This clonotype was seen a few times. The V gene is TRBV7-9, the J gene TRBJ1-2; 8 bases match TRBD1. V gave up 7 bases and J gave up 2 bases; unmatched junction bases: 3. From germline, CDR1 is SEHNR and CDR2 FQNEAQ (reference sequence). This CDR3 is built from 13 residues. The CDR3 DNA is TGTGCCAGCAACCGGGACAGGAACTATGGCTACACCTTC. Its protein product is CASNRDRNYGYTF. Full variable domain (remainder filled in from reference TRBV7-9 and TRBJ1-2): DTGVSQNPRHKITKRGQNVTFRCDPISEHNRLYWYRQTLGQGPEFLTYFQNEAQLEKSRLLSDRFSAERPKGSFSTLEIQRTEQGDSAMYLCASNRDRNYGYTFGSGTRLTVV.

This sequence joins TRBV2 and TRBJ2-5; weak D call: TRBD2 (6 bases). Germline V gene sequence: CDR1 SNHLY, CDR2 FYNNEI. The germline V and J ends were trimmed by 8 bases and 4 bases, with 17 bases remaining between them. The CDR3 spans 14 residues. This CDR3 is CASDASPGGETQYF. The CDR3 DNA sequence: TGTGCCAGCGACGCTTCCCCCGGGGGAGAGACCCAGTACTTC.

Comment on this clonotype: One base away lies a much larger clone, so this may be a sequencing read error. This chain links TRBV11-1 with TRBJ2-5; no definite D call. The better agreement between TRBJ2-7 and the DNA end casts doubt on the J call. The CDR3 has 11 amino acids. Per germline, CDR1 SGHAT and CDR2 FQDESV (reference sequence). The CDR3 sequence is CASSLNSEQYF. The CDR3 nucleotides read TGTGCCAGCAGCTTAAATTCCGAGCAGTACTTC.

V gene TRBV3-1 combines with J gene TRBJ1-2; D is perhaps TRBD1 (6 bases). Trimming removed 2 bases at V and 8 bases at J, with 15 bases between. CDR1 and CDR2 from the germline V gene are LGHDT and YNNKEL (reference sequence). This CDR3 spans 14 amino acids. CDR3 nucleotide sequence: TGTGCCAGCAGCCAAAGGAACAGGGTCTACGGCTACACCTTC. Translation gives CASSQRNRVYGYTF.

This clonotype was detected ten times or more. The V and J genes are TRBV29-1 and TRBJ1-1, with D perhaps matching TRBD1 (6 bases). The CDR3 totals 15 residues. V was cut by 4 bases and J by 3 bases, with 18 bases left in between. Germline assignment: CDR1 SQVTM and CDR2 ANQGSEA. CDR3 in amino acids: CSVGVVLNRDTEAFF. The CDR3 nucleotides are TGCAGCGTTGGGGTAGTCCTAAACAGGGACACTGAAGCTTTCTTT.

A few counts support this clonotype. The V and J genes are TRBV20-1 and TRBJ2-5; 7 bases line up with TRBD1. TRBJ2-7 matches the DNA end more closely, so the J call is doubtful. The CDR3 contains 12 residues. CDR1 is DFQATT and CDR2 is SNEGSKA in the germline V gene (reference sequence). The CDR3 spells CSAWDSPGEQYF. The CDR3 DNA follows: TGCAGTGCTTGGGACAGTCCGGGCGAGCAGTACTTC.

V and J are TRBV10-2 and TRBJ2-7; D gene uncertain. V dropped 5 bases and J dropped 3 bases, with 11 bases sitting between them. This CDR3 is built from 13 residues. CDR1 is WSHSY, CDR2 SAAADI, per germline. The CDR3 spells CASSKPYSYEQYF. CDR3 DNA: TGCGCCAGCAGTAAACCCTACAGCTACGAGCAGTACTTC.

The rearrangement joins TRBV7-2 to TRBJ2-5; D call uncertain. The length of the CDR3 is 15 residues. V lost 1 base to trimming and J lost 5 bases, with 14 bases between them. CDR1 is SGHTA and CDR2 is FQGNSA in the germline V gene. This CDR3 is CASSLEGLPLETQYF. DNA of the CDR3: TGTGCCAGCAGCTTAGAAGGCCTCCCCCTGGAGACCCAGTACTTC.

This clonotype was counted between two and nine times. The rearrangement joins TRBV29-1 to TRBJ2-7; perhaps TRBD1 as D (6 bases). The germline gives CDR1 SQVTM, CDR2 ANQGSEA. This CDR3 comprises 14 residues. Trimming took 7 bases from V and 0 from J, leaving 16 bases between them. The CDR3 bases are TGCAGCGCCGCGTCTAGGGGGAGCTCCTACGAGCAGTACTTC. This gives the protein CSAASRGSSYEQYF.

This clonotype turned up a few times. The CDR3 protein is CSALKNGTHRLAGCEEQYF. In DNA, the CDR3 is TGCAGCGCTTTAAAAAACGGGACACACCGACTAGCGGGGTGTGAGGAGCAGTACTTC. This rearrangement joins TRBV29-1 to TRBJ2-5, with TRBD2 identical over 11 bases. V lost 7 bases and J lost 11; bases outside the gene matches: 30. In germline, CDR1 is SQVTM, CDR2 ANQGSEA. The CDR3 spans 19 residues. Looking up the rest from reference TRBV29-1 and TRBJ2-5 gives the full variable domain: SAVISQKPSRDICQRGTSLTIQCQVDSQVTMMFWYRQQPGQSLTLIATANQGSEATYESGFVIDKFPISRPNLTFSTLTVSNMSPEDSSIYLCSALKNGTHRLAGCEEQYFGPGTRLLVL.

This clonotype was found once. The CDR3 protein is CASSLFSGGAGDEQYF. The CDR3 bases are TGTGCCAGCAGCTTATTCTCGGGGGGGGCGGGGGACGAGCAGTACTTC. The chain recombines TRBV11-2 with TRBJ2-5, with TRBD2 matching over 8 bases. The DNA end is a closer match to TRBJ2-7, so the J assignment may be wrong. This CDR3 contains 16 residues. CDR1 and CDR2 (germline): SGHAT, FQNNGV.

Of note for this clonotype: A much larger clonotype is one base distant, so this may be a read error. This sequence joins TRBV18 and TRBJ2-4, with TRBD1 matching 7 bases. There are 16 residues in the CDR3. The ends lost 4 bases at V and 13 bases at J; junction bases unmatched: 19. Germline V lookup: CDR1 KGHSH, CDR2 LQKENI. For the CDR3, the DNA is TGTGCCAGCTCACTCGTGGCCAGGGGGAATCTCGGGGAGCAGTACTTC. This gives the protein CASSLVARGNLGEQYF. Together with reference TRBV18 and TRBJ2-4, the CDR3 gives the full variable domain: NAGVMQNPRHLVRRRGQEARLRCSPMKGHSHVYWYRQLPEEGLKFMVYLQKENIIDESGMPKERFSAEFPKEGPSILRIQQVVRGDSAAYFCASSLVARGNLGEQYFGAGTRLSVL.

V gene TRBV12-3 or TRBV12-4 combines with J gene TRBJ1-2; maybe TRBD1 (6 bases). The CDR3 spans 15 residues. With 5 bases removed from V and 0 bases from J, the gap between germline ends came to 13 bases. Written as DNA, the CDR3 is TGTGCCAGCAGTATCCGGGACACAGCTAACTATGGCTACACCTTC. As protein: CASSIRDTANYGYTF.

This clonotype was seen more than once but under ten times. The rearrangement uses TRBV20-1 and TRBJ2-1; no clear D gene. Trimming removed 6 bases at V and 5 bases at J, with 17 bases between. Germline CDR1 DFQATT, CDR2 SNEGSKA (reference sequence). The CDR3 has 14 residues. The CDR3 bases are TGCAGTGCCTCCAGAGGCCAAGTTAACAATGAGCAGTTCTTC. Its translation: CSASRGQVNNEQFF.

This chain joins TRBV6-5 and TRBJ2-7; 9 nucleotides agree with TRBD2. Germline V gene lookup returns CDR1 MNHEY and CDR2 SVGAGI. With V trimmed by 5 bases and J by 5 bases, 4 bases remained unmatched. CDR3 length: 13 amino acids. The CDR3 reads CASSPGLAHEQYF. As DNA, the CDR3 is TGTGCCAGCAGTCCGGGACTAGCTCACGAGCAGTACTTC.

CDR3 sequence reads: CSVQENSYEQYF. The CDR3 nucleotides are TGCAGCGTACAGGAGAACTCCTACGAGCAGTACTTC. The V and J genes are TRBV29-1 and TRBJ2-7, with a tentative D call TRBD1 (5 bases). The CDR3 has 12 amino acids. CDR1 and CDR2 from the germline V gene are SQVTM and ANQGSEA. The V end was cut by 6 bases, the J end by 0 bases, with 9 bases between.

This clonotype was found a few times. The chain employs TRBV6-1 and TRBJ2-3; D remains ambiguous. V was cut by 6 bases and J by 2 bases, with 18 bases left in between. Germline V lookup: CDR1 MNHNS, CDR2 SASEGT. There are 16 residues in the CDR3. The CDR3 sequence: CASRTPFEKDTDTQYF. The DNA for the CDR3 is TGTGCCAGCAGGACCCCCTTCGAAAAGGACACAGATACGCAGTATTTT.

This chain connects TRBV10-3 to TRBJ2-7, with D perhaps matching TRBD1 or TRBD2 (5 bases each). This CDR3 has 13 residues. CDR1 ENHRY and CDR2 SYGVKD come from the germline V gene. Trimming cost V 4 bases and J 9 bases, with 16 bases left between them. The CDR3 bases are TGTGCCATCAGTGCCGAGGGATGGGACGGGCAGTACTTC. Protein product: CAISAEGWDGQYF.

This clonotype was seen a few times. V gene TRBV6-6 combines with J gene TRBJ2-5, with 9 bases lining up with TRBD1. Germline CDR1 reads MNHNY; CDR2 reads SVGAGI (reference sequence). After removal of 6 bases from V and 6 bases from J, the junction contained 5 bases not matched to a gene. The CDR3 length is 13 residues. CDR3 DNA sequence: TGTGCCAGCAGATGGACAGGGGAGCAGACCCAGTACTTC. It is translated as CASRWTGEQTQYF.

The CDR3 nucleotides read TGCGCCAGCAGCCTATTGGTGGGCCACGAGCAGTACTTC. It yields the protein CASSLLVGHEQYF. This chain joins TRBV4-3 and TRBJ2-5; D is uncertain. The J call may be in error: the DNA end matches TRBJ2-7 better. The length of the CDR3 is 13 residues. Germline CDR1 and CDR2: LGHNA and YSLEER.

Regarding this clonotype: Relative to the germline gene, one junction end is altered; a read error may explain this. The genes are TRBV29-1 and TRBJ2-7, with TRBD1 matching 7 bases. CDR3 length equals 14 residues. CDR1 and CDR2 from the germline V gene are SQVTM and ANQGSEA. The chain's CDR3 is CSVEDRQGSYEQYF. In DNA, the CDR3 is TGCAGCGTTGAAGATCGACAGGGCTCCTATGAGCAGTACTTC.

The gene calls are TRBV28 and TRBJ1-2, with D uncertain. This CDR3 contains 16 residues. Between the trimmed V and J ends, which lost 3 bases and 4 bases, there was a span of 18 bases. Germline CDR1 MDHEN, CDR2 SYDVKM. The CDR3 sequence is CASSFPGPARRYGYTF. The CDR3 DNA reads as TGTGCCAGCAGTTTCCCAGGACCCGCACGGCGCTATGGCTACACCTTC.

The chain combines TRBV28 with TRBJ1-5, with D maybe TRBD1 (6 bases). The CDR3 runs to 14 residues. From germline, CDR1 is MDHEN and CDR2 SYDVKM. V was cut by 10 bases and J by 2 bases, with 15 bases left in between. The CDR3 loop is CATNREWGNQPQHF. The CDR3 bases are TGTGCCACCAACAGGGAATGGGGCAATCAGCCCCAGCATTTT. The full variable domain, with the rest looked up from reference TRBV28 and TRBJ1-5, is DVKVTQSSRYLVKRTGEKVFLECVQDMDHENMFWYRQDPGLGLRLIYFSYDVKMKEKGDIPEGYSVSREKKERFSLILESASTNQTSMYLCATNREWGNQPQHFGDGTRLSIL.

The V gene is TRBV6-1, the J gene TRBJ2-2; the D gene is possibly TRBD1 (5 bases). CDR3 length: 15 residues. Germline loops: CDR1 MNHNS, CDR2 SASEGT. V was trimmed by 2 bases and J by 4 bases, leaving 11 bases between them. DNA for the CDR3: TGTGCCAGCAGTGAATTAGGACATTCCACCGGGGAGCTGTTTTTT. The encoded protein is CASSELGHSTGELFF.